The clone carrying this TCR beta chain came up a few times. Its target is not known. The CDR3 is 13 residues long. From germline, CDR1 is SGHRS and CDR2 YFSETQ. V was pared by 3 bases and J by 3 bases, with 9 bases between. This record belongs to a study of T cell repertoires in cytomegalovirus infection. Study-level background: CMV infection together with matching HLA type was indicated by public TCR beta signatures.

One entry per CDR3 protein results from TCRdb running MiXCR on the reads. The sample has hundreds of thousands of distinct CDR3 sequences, more than 40% seen once; the top ten hold about 41%. General observations from the study: Of the TCR beta families, the public ones yielded a cumulative frequency that identified carriers of CMV plus the relevant HLA. Within the response measured ex vivo, HLA-C-restricted CMV-specific TCR beta clonotypes were dominant.

V gene TRBV5-1 combines with J gene TRBJ2-5; D is undetermined. The origin of this receptor is a human donor in good health (CMV status not recorded). Some clones in this sample may be carry-over from other donors' samples. The source was cultured PBMCs, collected from culture after CMV antigen stimulation. The CDR3 DNA sequence: TGCGCCAGCAGCTCCGAACCAAAAGAGACCCAGTACTTC. The encoded protein is CASSSEPKETQYF.